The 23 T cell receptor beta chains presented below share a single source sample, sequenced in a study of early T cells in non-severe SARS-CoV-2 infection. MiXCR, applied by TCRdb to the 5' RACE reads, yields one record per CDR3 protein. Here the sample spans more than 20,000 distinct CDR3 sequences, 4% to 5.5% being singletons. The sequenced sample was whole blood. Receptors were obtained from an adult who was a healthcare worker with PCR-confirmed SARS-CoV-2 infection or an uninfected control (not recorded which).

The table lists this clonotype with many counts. Written as DNA, the CDR3 is TGTGCCAGCAGCGAGACAGGGGCTCTGAATGAGCAGTTCTTC. Protein product: CASSETGALNEQFF. This chain connects TRBV9 to TRBJ2-1; 8 bases are a match to TRBD1. Germline CDR1 and CDR2: SGDLS and YYNGEE. This CDR3 region has 14 residues. The trim removed 3 bases at V and 7 bases at J, leaving 6 bases unmatched.

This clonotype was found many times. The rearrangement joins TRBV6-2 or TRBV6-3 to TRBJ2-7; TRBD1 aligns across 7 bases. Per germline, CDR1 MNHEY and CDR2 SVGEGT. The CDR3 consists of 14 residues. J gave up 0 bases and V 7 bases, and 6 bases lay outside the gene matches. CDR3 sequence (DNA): TGTGCCAGCACGAGAGGGACAGTCTCCTACGAGCAGTACTTC. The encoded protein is CASTRGTVSYEQYF.

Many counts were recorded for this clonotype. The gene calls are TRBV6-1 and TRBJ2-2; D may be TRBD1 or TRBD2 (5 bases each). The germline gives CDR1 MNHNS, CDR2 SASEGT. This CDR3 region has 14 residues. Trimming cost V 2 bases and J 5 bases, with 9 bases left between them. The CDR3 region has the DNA TGTGCCAGCAGTGAATGGTGGGGGACCGGGGAGCTGTTTTTT. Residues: CASSEWWGTGELFF.

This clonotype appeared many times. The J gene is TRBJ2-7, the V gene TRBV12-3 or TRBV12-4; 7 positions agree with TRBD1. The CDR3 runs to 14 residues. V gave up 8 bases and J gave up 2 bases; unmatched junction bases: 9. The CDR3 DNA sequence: TGTGCCAGCGTTCTTGGGACAGACGCCTACGAGCAGTACTTC. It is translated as CASVLGTDAYEQYF.

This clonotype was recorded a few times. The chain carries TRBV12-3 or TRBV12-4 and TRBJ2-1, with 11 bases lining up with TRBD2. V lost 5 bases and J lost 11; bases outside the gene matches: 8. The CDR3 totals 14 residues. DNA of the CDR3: TGTGCCAGCAGTCGACAGGAGACTAGCGGGAAGCAGTTCTTC. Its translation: CASSRQETSGKQFF.

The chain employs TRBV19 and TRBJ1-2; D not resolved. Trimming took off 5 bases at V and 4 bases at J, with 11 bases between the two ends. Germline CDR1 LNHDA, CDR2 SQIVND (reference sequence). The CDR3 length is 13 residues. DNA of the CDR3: TGTGCCAGTAGTGTACCGGGGTCCTATGGCTACACCTTC. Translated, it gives CASSVPGSYGYTF.

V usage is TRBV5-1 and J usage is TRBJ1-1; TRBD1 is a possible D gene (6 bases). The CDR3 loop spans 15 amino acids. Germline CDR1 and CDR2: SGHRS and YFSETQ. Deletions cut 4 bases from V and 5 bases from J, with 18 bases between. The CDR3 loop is CASSPGGGARTEAFF. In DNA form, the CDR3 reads TGCGCCAGCAGCCCTGGTGGGGGCGCGAGGACTGAAGCTTTCTTT.

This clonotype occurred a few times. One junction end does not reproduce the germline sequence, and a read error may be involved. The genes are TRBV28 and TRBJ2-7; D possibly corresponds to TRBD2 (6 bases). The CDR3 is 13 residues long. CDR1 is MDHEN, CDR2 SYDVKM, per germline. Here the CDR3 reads CANSLGTFYEQYF. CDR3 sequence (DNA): TGTGCCAACAGTTTAGGGACTTTCTACGAGCAGTACTTC.

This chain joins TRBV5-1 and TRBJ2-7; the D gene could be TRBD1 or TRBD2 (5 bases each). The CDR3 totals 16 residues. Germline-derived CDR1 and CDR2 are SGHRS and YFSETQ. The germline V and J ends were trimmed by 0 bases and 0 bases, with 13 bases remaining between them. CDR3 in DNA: TGCGCCAGCAGCTTGGCCGCAGGGAGTATCTCCTACGAGCAGTACTTC. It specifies CASSLAAGSISYEQYF.

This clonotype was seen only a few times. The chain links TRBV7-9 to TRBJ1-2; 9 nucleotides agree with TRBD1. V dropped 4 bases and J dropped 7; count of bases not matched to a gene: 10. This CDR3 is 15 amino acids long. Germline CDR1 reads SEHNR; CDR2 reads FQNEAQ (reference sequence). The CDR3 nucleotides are TGTGCCAGCAGCTCAACCGGGACAGGGCCAACTGGCTACACCTTC. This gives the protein CASSSTGTGPTGYTF.

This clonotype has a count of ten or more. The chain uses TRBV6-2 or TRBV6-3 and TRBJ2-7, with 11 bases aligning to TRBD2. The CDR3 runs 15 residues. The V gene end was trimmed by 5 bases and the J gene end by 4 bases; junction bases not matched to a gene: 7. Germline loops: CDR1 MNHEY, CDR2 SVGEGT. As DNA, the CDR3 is TGTGCCAGCAGTAACCGACTAGCGGGATTGTACGAGCAGTACTTC. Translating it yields CASSNRLAGLYEQYF.

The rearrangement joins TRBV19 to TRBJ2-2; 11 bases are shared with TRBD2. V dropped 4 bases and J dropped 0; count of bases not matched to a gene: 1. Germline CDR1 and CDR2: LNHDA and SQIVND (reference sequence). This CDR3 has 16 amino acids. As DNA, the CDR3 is TGTGCCAGTAGTAGACTAGCGGGGACGAACACCGGGGAGCTGTTTTTT. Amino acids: CASSRLAGTNTGELFF.

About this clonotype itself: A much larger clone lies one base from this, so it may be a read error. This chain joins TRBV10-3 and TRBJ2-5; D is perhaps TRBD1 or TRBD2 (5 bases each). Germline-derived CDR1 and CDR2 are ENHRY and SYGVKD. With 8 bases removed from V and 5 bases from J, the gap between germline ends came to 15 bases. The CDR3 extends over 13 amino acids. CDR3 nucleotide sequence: TGTGCCATCCGGACAAGGGACGTTGAGACCCAGTACTTC. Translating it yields CAIRTRDVETQYF.

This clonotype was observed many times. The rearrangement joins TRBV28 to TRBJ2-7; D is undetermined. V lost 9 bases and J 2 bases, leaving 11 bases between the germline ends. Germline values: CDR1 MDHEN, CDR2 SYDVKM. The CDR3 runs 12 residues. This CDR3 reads CARTEGPYEQYF. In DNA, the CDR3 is TGTGCCAGAACAGAAGGTCCCTACGAGCAGTACTTC.

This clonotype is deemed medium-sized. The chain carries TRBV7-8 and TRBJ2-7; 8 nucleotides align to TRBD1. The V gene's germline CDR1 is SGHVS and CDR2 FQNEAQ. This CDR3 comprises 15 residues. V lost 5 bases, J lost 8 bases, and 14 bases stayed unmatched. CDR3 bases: TGTGCCAGCAGCCATGTAGGAGACAGGGGTGTTCAGCAGTACTTC. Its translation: CASSHVGDRGVQQYF.

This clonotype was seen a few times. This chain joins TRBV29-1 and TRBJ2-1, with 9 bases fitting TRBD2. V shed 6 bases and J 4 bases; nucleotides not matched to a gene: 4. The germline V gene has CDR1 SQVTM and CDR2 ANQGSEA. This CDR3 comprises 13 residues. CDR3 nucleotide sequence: TGCAGCGTGAGGACTAGCGAGTACAATGAGCAGTTCTTC. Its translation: CSVRTSEYNEQFF.

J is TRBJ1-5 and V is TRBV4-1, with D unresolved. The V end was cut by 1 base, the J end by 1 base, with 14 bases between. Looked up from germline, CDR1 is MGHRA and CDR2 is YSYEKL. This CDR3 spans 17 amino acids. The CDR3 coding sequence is TGCGCCAGCAGCCAAGCACCCCGGCCCCTGAGCAATCAGCCCCAGCATTTT. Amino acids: CASSQAPRPLSNQPQHF.

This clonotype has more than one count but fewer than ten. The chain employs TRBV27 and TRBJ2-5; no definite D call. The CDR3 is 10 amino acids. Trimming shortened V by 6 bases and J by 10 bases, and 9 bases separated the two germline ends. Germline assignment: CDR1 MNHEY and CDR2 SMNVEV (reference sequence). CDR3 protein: CASRTTRQYF. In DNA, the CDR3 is TGTGCCAGCAGGACAACCCGCCAGTACTTC.

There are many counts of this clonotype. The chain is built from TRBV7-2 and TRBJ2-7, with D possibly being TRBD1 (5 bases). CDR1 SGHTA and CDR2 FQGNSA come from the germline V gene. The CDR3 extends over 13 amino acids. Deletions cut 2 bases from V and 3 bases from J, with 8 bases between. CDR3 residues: CASSLNQGYEQYF. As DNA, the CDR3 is TGTGCCAGCAGCTTAAACCAGGGCTACGAGCAGTACTTC.

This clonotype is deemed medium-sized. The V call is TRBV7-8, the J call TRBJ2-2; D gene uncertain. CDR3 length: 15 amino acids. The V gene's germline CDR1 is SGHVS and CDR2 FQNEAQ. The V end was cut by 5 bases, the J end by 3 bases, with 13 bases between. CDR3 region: CASSPAWPDTGELFF. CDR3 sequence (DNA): TGTGCCAGCAGCCCTGCTTGGCCCGACACCGGGGAGCTGTTTTTT.

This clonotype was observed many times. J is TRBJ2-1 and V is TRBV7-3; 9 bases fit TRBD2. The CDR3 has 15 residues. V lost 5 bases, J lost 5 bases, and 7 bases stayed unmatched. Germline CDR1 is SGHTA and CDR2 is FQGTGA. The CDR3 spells CASSLAGGANNEQFF. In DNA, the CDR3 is TGTGCCAGCAGCCTTGCGGGAGGGGCGAACAATGAGCAGTTCTTC.

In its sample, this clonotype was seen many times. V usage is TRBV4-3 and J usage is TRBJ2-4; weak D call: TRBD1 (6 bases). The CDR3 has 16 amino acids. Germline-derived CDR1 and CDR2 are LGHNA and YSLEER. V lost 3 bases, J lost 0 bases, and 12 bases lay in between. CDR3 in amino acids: CASSQGLQGAKNIQYF. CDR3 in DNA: TGCGCCAGCAGCCAGGGCTTACAGGGAGCCAAAAACATTCAGTACTTC.

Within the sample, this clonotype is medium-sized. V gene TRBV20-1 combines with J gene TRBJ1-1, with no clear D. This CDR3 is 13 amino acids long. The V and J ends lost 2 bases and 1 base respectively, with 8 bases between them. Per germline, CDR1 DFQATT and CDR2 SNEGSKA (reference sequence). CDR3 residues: CSARRQRNTEAFF. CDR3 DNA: TGCAGTGCTAGACGGCAGAGGAACACTGAAGCTTTCTTT.